The clone carrying this T cell receptor beta chain showed up just a few times. Its antigen is not identified. This specimen comes from a study of T-cell memory formation after mild COVID-19. On the study more broadly: Largely, TCR clusters stayed within a single donor.

This CDR3 region has 13 residues. V gave up 5 bases and J gave up 3 bases, with 11 bases separating them. Looked up from germline, CDR1 is LNHDA and CDR2 is SQIVND (reference sequence). Study results and caveats: Clones contracting day 15 to 85 were balanced CD4/CD8; later expanders leaned CD4+.

TCRdb independently ran MiXCR on the 5' RACE reads; one entry per CDR3 protein. The sample holds 390,000 or so distinct CDR3 sequences, roughly 15% seen once. This clonotype originated in a man aged 18 to 29 who had mild COVID-19 (a few samples of this study predate the infection). Cell type and time point are not known. The sample was PBMCs or a T cell subset sorted from them (not recorded which). The gene calls are TRBV19 and TRBJ2-7; no definite D call. As DNA, the CDR3 is TGTGCCAGTAGTTTCGGACCTAGCTACGAGCAGTACTTC. It yields the protein CASSFGPSYEQYF.